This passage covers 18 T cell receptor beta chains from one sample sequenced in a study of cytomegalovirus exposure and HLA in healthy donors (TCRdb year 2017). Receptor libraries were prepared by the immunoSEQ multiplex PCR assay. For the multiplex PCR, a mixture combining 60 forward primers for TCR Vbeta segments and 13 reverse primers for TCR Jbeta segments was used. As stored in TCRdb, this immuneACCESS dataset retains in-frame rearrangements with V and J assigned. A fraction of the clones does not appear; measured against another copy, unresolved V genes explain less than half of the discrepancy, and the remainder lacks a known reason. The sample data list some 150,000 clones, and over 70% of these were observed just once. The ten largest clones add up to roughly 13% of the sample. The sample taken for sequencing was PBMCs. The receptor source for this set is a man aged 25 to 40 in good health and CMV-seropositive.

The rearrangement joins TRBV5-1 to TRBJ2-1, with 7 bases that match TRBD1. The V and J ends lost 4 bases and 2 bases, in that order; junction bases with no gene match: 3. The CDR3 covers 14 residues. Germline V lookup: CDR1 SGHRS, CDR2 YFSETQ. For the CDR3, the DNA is TGCGCCAGCAGCATACAGGGGCCCTACAATGAGCAGTTCTTC. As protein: CASSIQGPYNEQFF.

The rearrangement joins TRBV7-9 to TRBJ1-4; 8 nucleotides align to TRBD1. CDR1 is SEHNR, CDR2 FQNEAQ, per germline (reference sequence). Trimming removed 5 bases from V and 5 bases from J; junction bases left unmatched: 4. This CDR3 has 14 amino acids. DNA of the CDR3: TGTGCCAGCAGCCACGGACAGGGCAATGAAAAACTGTTTTTT. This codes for CASSHGQGNEKLFF.

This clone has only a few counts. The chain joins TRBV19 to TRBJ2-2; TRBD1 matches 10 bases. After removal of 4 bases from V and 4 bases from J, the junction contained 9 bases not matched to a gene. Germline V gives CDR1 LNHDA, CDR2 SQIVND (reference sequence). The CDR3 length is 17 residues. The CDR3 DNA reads TGTGCCAGTAGTACCGGGACAGGGGTTATGGGCACCGGGGAGCTGTTTTTT. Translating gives CASSTGTGVMGTGELFF.

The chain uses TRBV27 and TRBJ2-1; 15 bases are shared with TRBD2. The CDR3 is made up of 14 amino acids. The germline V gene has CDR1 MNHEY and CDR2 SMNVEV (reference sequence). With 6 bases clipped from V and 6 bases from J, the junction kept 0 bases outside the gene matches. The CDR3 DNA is TGTGCCAGCAGGGGACTAGCGGGAGGCAATGAGCAGTTCTTC. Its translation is CASRGLAGGNEQFF.

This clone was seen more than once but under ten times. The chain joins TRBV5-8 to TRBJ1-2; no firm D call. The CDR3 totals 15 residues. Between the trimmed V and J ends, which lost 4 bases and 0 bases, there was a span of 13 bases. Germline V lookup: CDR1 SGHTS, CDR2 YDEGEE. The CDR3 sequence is CASSPRQRPNYGYTF. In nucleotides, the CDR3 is TGTGCCAGCAGCCCGAGACAACGACCTAACTATGGCTACACCTTC.

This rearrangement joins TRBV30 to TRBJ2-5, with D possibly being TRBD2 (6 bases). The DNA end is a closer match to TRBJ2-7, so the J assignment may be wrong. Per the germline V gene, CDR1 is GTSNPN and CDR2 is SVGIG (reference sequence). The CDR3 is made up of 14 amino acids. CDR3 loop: CAWRKPGATYEQYF. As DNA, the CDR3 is TGTGCCTGGAGAAAACCGGGAGCGACCTACGAGCAGTACTTC.

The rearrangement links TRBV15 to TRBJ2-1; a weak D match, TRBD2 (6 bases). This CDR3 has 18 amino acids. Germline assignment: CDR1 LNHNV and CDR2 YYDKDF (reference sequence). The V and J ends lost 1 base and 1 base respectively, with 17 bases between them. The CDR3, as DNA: TGTGCCACCAGCAGAGCTTTGGGAGCGGGCAAATCCTACAATGAGCAGTTCTTC. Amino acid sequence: CATSRALGAGKSYNEQFF. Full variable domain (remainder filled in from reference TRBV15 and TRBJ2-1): DAMVIQNPRYQVTQFGKPVTLSCSQTLNHNVMYWYQQKSSQAPKLLFHYYDKDFNNEADTPDNFQSRRPNTSFCFLDIRSPGLGDTAMYLCATSRALGAGKSYNEQFFGPGTRLTVL.

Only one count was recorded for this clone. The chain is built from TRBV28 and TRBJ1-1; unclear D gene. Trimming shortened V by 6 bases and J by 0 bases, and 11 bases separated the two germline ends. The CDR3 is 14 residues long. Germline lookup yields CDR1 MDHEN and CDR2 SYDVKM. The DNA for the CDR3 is TGTGCCAGCAGGATAAGACACTTGAACACTGAAGCTTTCTTT. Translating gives CASRIRHLNTEAFF. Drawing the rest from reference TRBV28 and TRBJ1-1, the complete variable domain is DVKVTQSSRYLVKRTGEKVFLECVQDMDHENMFWYRQDPGLGLRLIYFSYDVKMKEKGDIPEGYSVSREKKERFSLILESASTNQTSMYLCASRIRHLNTEAFFGQGTRLTVV.

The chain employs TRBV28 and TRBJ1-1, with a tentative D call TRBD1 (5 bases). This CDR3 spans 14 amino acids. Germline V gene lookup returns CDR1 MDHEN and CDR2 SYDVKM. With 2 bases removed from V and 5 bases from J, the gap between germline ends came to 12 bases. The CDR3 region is CASSLVRGRTEAFF. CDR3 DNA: TGTGCCAGCAGTTTAGTACGGGGGAGGACTGAAGCTTTCTTT.

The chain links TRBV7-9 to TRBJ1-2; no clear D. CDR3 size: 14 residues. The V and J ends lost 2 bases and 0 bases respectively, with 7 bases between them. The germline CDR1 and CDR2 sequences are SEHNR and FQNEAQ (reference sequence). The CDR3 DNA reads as TGTGCCAGCAGCTTACCAGTTCCTAACTATGGCTACACCTTC. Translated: CASSLPVPNYGYTF.

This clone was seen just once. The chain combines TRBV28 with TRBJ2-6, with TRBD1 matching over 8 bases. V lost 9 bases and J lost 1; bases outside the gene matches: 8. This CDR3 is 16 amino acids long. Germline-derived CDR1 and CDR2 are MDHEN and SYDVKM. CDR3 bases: TGTGCCAGTTCCCCGACAGGGGTATCTGGGGCCAACGTCCTGACTTTC. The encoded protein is CASSPTGVSGANVLTF.

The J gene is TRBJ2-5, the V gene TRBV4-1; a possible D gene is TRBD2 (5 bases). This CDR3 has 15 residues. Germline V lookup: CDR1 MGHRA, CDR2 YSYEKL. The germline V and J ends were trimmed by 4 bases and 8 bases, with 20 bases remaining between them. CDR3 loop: CASSLTHLPEGTQYF. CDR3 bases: TGCGCCAGCAGCCTAACCCACCTCCCCGAGGGAACCCAGTACTTC.

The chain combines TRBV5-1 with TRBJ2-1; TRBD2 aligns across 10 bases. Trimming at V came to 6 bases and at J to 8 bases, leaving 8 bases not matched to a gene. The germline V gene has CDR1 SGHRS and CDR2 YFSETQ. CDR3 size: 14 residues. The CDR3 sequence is CASNSGRADDEQFF. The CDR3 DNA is TGCGCCAGCAACAGCGGGAGGGCCGACGATGAGCAGTTCTTC.

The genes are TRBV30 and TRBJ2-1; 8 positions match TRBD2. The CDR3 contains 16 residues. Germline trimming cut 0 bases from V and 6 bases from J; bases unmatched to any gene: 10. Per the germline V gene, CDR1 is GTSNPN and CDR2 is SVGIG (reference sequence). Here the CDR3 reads CAWSVPREGRSNEQFF. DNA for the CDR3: TGTGCCTGGAGTGTGCCTCGGGAGGGGAGGAGCAATGAGCAGTTCTTC.

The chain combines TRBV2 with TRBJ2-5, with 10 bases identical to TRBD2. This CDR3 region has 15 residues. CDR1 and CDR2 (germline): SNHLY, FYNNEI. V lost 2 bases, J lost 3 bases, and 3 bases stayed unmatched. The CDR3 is CASSERLAGEETQYF. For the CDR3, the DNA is TGTGCCAGCAGTGAACGGCTAGCGGGAGAAGAGACCCAGTACTTC.

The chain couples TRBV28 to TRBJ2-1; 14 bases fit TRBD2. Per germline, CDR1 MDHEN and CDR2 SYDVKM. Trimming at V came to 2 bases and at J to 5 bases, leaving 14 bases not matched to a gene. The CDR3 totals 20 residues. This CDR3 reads CASSLVLGTSGRGANNEQFF. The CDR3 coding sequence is TGTGCCAGCAGTTTAGTATTAGGGACTAGCGGGAGAGGGGCCAACAATGAGCAGTTCTTC.

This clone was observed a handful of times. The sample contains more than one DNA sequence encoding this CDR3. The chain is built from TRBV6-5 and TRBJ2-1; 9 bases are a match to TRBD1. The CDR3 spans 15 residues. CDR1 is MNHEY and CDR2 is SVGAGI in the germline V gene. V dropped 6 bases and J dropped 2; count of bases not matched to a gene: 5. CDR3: CASRGTGGAYNEQFF. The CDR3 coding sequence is TGTGCCAGCAGGGGCACAGGGGGCGCCTACAATGAGCAGTTCTTC.

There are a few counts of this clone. CDR3 sequence reads: CASSLGGQLRQPQHF. The CDR3 nucleotides read TGTGCCAGCAGCTTAGGGGGACAGTTGAGACAGCCCCAGCATTTT. The chain links TRBV7-2 to TRBJ1-5, with TRBD1 matching over 7 bases. The CDR3 length is 15 residues. Germline CDR1 SGHTA, CDR2 FQGNSA. The V segment lost 1 base and the J segment 7 bases; nucleotides outside the gene matches: 7.